This TCR beta chain was sequenced for a study of T-cell memory formation after mild COVID-19. This CDR3 comprises 14 residues. The ends were cut back, 2 bases at V and 0 bases at J, with 7 bases in the middle. CDR1 SEHNR and CDR2 FQNEAQ come from the germline V gene (reference sequence). TCRdb re-derived calls from the 5' RACE reads in MiXCR, one entry per CDR3 protein. Of 380,000 or so distinct CDR3 sequences in the sample, 14% are singletons; the top ten hold 20% to 25%. This clonotype was seen a handful of times. The chain joins TRBV7-9 to TRBJ1-2; D not certain. Specimen: PBMCs or a T cell subset sorted from them (not recorded which). The clonotype comes from a man aged 18 to 29 who had mild COVID-19 (a few samples of this study predate the infection). Cell type and time point are not known. This chain's CDR3 is CASSLTPANYGYTF. Here the CDR3 DNA reads TGTGCCAGCAGCTTAACCCCAGCTAACTATGGCTACACCTTC.